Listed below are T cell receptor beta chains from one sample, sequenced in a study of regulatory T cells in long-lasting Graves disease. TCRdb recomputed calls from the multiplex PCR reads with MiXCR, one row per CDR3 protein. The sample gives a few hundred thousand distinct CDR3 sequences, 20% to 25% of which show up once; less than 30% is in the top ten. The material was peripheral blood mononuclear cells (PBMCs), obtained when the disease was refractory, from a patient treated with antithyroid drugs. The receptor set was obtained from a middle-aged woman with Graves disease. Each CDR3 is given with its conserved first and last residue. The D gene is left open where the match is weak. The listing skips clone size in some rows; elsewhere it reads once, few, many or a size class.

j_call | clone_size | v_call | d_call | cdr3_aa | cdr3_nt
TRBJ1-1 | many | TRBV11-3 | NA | CASSQGKSTEAFF | TGTGCCAGCAGCCAAGGTAAAAGCACTGAAGCTTTCTTT
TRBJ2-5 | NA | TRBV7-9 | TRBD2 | CASSFTSDRETQYF | TGTGCCAGCAGCTTTACTAGCGATCGGGAGACCCAGTACTTC
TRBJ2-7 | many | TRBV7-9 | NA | CASSQAGSNEQYF | TGTGCCAGCAGCCAAGCAGGGTCCAACGAGCAGTACTTC
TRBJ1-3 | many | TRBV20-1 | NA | CSALVGNTIYF | TGCAGTGCCCTCGTTGGAAACACCATATATTTT
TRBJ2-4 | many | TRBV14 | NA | CASSQGVGRGKNIQYF | TGTGCCAGCAGCCAAGGAGTTGGTCGTGGCAAAAACATTCAGTACTTC
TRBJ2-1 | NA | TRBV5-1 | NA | CASSKHQGTRDEQFF | TGCGCCAGCAGCAAACACCAAGGGACCCGTGATGAGCAGTTCTTC
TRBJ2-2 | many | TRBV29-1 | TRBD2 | CSVRLALNTGELFF | TGCAGCGTTCGACTAGCTCTCAACACCGGGGAGCTGTTTTTT
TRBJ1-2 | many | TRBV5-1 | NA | CASRNPGTQRSYGYTF | TGCGCCAGCAGAAACCCGGGGACTCAGAGGAGCTATGGCTACACCTTC
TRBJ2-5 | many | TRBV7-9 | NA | CASSVLGAVGETQYF | TGTGCCAGCAGCGTCCTGGGTGCGGTTGGGGAGACCCAGTACTTC
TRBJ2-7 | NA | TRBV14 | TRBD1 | CASRESGQGTYEQYF | TGTGCCAGCAGGGAATCGGGACAGGGTACGTACGAGCAGTACTTC